This TCR beta chain came from a study of T cell repertoires in cytomegalovirus infection. Study at large: Public TCR beta signatures marked donors with CMV infection and the matching HLA.

From the reads, TCRdb called clonotypes with MiXCR, one entry per CDR3 protein. The sample has about 190,000 distinct CDR3 sequences, roughly 28% seen once; the top ten hold roughly 29%. In this sample, this clonotype turned up a few times. Its antigen is currently unknown. Whole-study findings and limits: CMV-specific HLA-C-restricted TCR beta clonotypes dominated the ex vivo response. The cumulative frequency of public TCR beta families identified carriers of CMV plus the relevant HLA.

The germline V gene has CDR1 LNHNV and CDR2 YYDKDF (reference sequence). Trimming took 8 bases from V and 3 from J; bases not matched to a gene: 6. The CDR3 loop spans 14 amino acids. The specimen sequenced was PBMCs. The rearrangement links TRBV15 to TRBJ2-1; TRBD2 matches 8 bases. This TCR was sampled from a human donor in good health (CMV status not recorded). Some clones in this sample may be carry-over from other donors' samples. CDR3: CATRSGGIYNEQFF. The CDR3 region has the DNA TGTGCCACCCGGAGCGGGGGAATCTACAATGAGCAGTTCTTC.